The T cell receptor (beta chain) described here comes from a study of T-cell reconstitution after alpha-beta-depleted transplantation in children. Molecular barcoding with unique molecular identifiers was used for the TCRbeta library. TCRdb re-called the PCR reads through MiXCR, storing one row per CDR3 protein. The top ten clones hold less than 25% of a sample with approximately 120,000 distinct CDR3 sequences, 8.5% to 10% of them seen once. This clonotype was recorded a few times. Its antigen is unknown. Deletions cut 6 bases from V and 2 bases from J, with 17 bases between. This CDR3 region has 15 residues. From germline, CDR1 is LGHDT and CDR2 YNNKEL (reference sequence). Points from the study as a whole: Several hundred expanded graft clones reportedly were the source of alpha-beta T cells about two months after transplant. Surviving recipient T cells and thymic progenitors accounted for the high day-60 TCRbeta diversity observed in some patients.

The sample in question was PBMCs, mostly from graft donor cells, obtained 180 days after TCRalphabeta/CD19-depleted stem cell transplant. The gene calls are TRBV3-1 and TRBJ2-7; D may match TRBD1 or TRBD2 (5 bases each). The receptor was derived from a girl under three years old who had a stem cell transplant for combined immunodeficiency, so the T cells may come from the graft donor. CDR3 loop: CASSPRTWGTYEQYF. The CDR3 DNA reads as TGTGCCAGCAGTCCCCGGACGTGGGGGACCTACGAGCAGTACTTC.